Shown below are 4 T cell receptor delta chains from a single sample sequenced in a study of gamma-delta T cells after stem cell transplantation. TCRdb re-identified clones in the RT-PCR reads via CATT. This table has fewer than 3,500 delta-chain clones, about 1.8% appearing once. Sequencing was carried out using gamma-delta T cells. The source of these receptors is a human donor. It is not recorded whose cells these are; they may come from a transplant donor.

This clone was seen a few times. This likely stems from a read error, as it lies one base from a far larger clone. The identical CDR3 is also encoded by other nucleotide sequences in the sample. The chain links TRDV2 to TRDJ1; 8 bases align to TRDD3. The CDR3 length is 15 residues. V shed 1 base and J 7 bases; nucleotides not matched to a gene: 10. Per the germline V gene, CDR1 is GEAIGNYY and CDR2 is EKD. The DNA for the CDR3 is TGTGCCTGTGACACGGTCGGGCGGGATACGGGTAAACTCATCTTT. Its translation is CACDTVGRDTGKLIF.

The CDR3 nucleotides read TGTGCCTGTGACAGTGTACTGGGGGACACCAGGAGGTCTGAGAATAAACTCATCTTT. Its protein product is CACDSVLGDTRRSENKLIF. The gene calls are TRDV2 and TRDJ1, with 9 positions matching TRDD3. This CDR3 region has 19 residues. CDR1 and CDR2 (germline): GEAIGNYY, EKD. V dropped 2 bases and J dropped 6; count of bases not matched to a gene: 21.

There are a few counts of this clone. The protein TCRdb gives is from a much larger clone and does not agree with this DNA's translation at residue 5, likely a read error; the protein shown here comes from the DNA. The rearrangement joins TRDV2 to TRDJ1; tentative D call: TRDD3 (5 bases). Trimming pared 3 bases from V and 0 bases from J, leaving 13 bases between. The germline V gene encodes CDR1 GEAIGNYY and CDR2 EKD. The CDR3 is made up of 15 amino acids. The CDR3 DNA reads as TGTGCCTGTGACCCCGTTGGGGCGTACACCGATAAACTCATCTTT. It encodes CACDPVGAYTDKLIF.

This clone is deemed medium-sized. The chain has TRDV2 and TRDJ1, with 11 positions matching TRDD3. Germline trimming cut 3 bases from V and 0 bases from J; bases unmatched to any gene: 17. Germline V CDR1 and CDR2: GEAIGNYY, EKD. The CDR3 is 20 residues long. CDR3 bases: TGTGCCTGTGACCCCGTTCTGGGGGATACTTCCATAACGTACACCGATAAACTCATCTTT. This gives the protein CACDPVLGDTSITYTDKLIF.